The present entry profiles one T cell receptor beta chain with its context. This CDR3 spans 14 amino acids. Trimming took off 6 bases at V and 4 bases at J, with 12 bases between the two ends. The germline CDR1 and CDR2 sequences are MNHNY and SVGAGI (reference sequence). The data were taken from a study of STAT5B mutations in CD4+ large granular lymphocyte leukemia. Clones were sequenced by immunoSEQ multiplex PCR, and TCRdb holds only the in-frame ones, with some missing. The table has 35,000 or so clones, over 65% seen once. This rearrangement joins TRBV6-6 to TRBJ1-4; tentatively, D is TRBD1 (6 bases). This receptor was taken from a human donor in good health. The specimen sequenced was CD4+ T cells from blood buffy coats. CDR3 DNA: TGTGCCAGCAGGACAGGTTCCTTTAATGAAAAACTGTTTTTT. This gives the protein CASRTGSFNEKLFF.